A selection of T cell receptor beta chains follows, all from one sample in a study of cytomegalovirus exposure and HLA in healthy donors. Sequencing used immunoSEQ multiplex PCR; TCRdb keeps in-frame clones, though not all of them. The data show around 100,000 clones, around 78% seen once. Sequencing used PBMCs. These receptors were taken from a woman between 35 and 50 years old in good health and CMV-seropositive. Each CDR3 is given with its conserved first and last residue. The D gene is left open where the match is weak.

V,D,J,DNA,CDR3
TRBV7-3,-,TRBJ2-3,TGTGCCAGCAGCTTAACGTACTCAGATACGCAGTATTTT,CASSLTYSDTQYF
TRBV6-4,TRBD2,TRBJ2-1,TGTGCCAGCAGTGACCCTGGGACTAGCGGGAGGTTACTGAATGAGCAGTTCTTC,CASSDPGTSGRLLNEQFF
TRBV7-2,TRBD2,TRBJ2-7,TGTGCCAGCAGCACTACGACTAGCGGGACGTACGAGCAGTACTTC,CASSTTTSGTYEQYF
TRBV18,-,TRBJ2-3,TGTGCCAGCTCACGGATCAGGGACACAGATACGCAGTATTTT,CASSRIRDTDTQYF
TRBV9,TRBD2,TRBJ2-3,TGTGCCAGCAGCGTAGCGGATCCGGGAGGGGGAACAGATACGCAGTATTTT,CASSVADPGGGTDTQYF
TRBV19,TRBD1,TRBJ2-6,TGTGCCAGTAGTATAGAAGGGACAGCCTCTGGGGCCAACGTCCTGACTTTC,CASSIEGTASGANVLTF
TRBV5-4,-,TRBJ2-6,TGTGCCAGCAGCTTGGGAGGTAGTCGGGCTGGGGCCAACGTCCTGACTTTC,CASSLGGSRAGANVLTF
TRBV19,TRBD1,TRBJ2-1,TGTGCCAGTAGTACTCAGGGGGCCAATGAGCAGTTCTTC,CASSTQGANEQFF
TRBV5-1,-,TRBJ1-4,TGCGCCAGCAGCTTAGGGGGGGATGAAAAACTGTTTTTT,CASSLGGDEKLFF
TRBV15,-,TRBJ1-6,TGTGCCACCAGCAGAGGTTCGGGTTCTTCACCCCTCCACTTT,CATSRGSGSSPLHF
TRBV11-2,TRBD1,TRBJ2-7,TGTGCCAGCAGCTTAGGGATGGGACAGGGCGCCTACGAGCAGTACTTC,CASSLGMGQGAYEQYF
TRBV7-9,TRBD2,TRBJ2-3,TGTGCCAGCAGCCCGACGGGGAGGGCAACAGATACGCAGTATTTT,CASSPTGRATDTQYF
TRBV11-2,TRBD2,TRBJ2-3,TGTGCCAGCAGCTTCTGGACTAGCGGTTCCACAGATACGCAGTATTTT,CASSFWTSGSTDTQYF
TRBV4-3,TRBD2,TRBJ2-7,TGCGCCAGCAGCCGGGACTACCGTCTATACGAGCAGTACTTC,CASSRDYRLYEQYF